The clone carrying this T cell receptor (beta chain) was observed a few times. Its antigen is not known. This CDR3 region has 16 residues. V was clipped by 3 bases and J by 2 bases, with 17 bases between them. CDR1 MNHEY and CDR2 SVGEGT come from the germline V gene. The data were taken from a study of response to subunit inactivated influenza vaccine. TCRdb reprocessed the RT-PCR reads via MiXCR and lists one record per CDR3 protein. Of 550,000 to 800,000 distinct CDR3 sequences listed, about 15% were seen once; the top ten hold 6% to 7%. The study's findings and limits: There was a suggestion from the authors that each seasonal influenza vaccination recruits few new T cells.

The receptor was derived from a man aged 45-65 years who received an inactivated influenza vaccine. The sequenced sample was PBMCs from blood, obtained less than 15 days before vaccination. V is TRBV6-2 or TRBV6-3 and J is TRBJ2-7; D gene uncertain. CDR3 amino acids: CASSYDRPILPYEQYF. The CDR3 DNA reads as TGTGCCAGCAGTTATGACCGGCCGATCCTACCCTACGAGCAGTACTTC.